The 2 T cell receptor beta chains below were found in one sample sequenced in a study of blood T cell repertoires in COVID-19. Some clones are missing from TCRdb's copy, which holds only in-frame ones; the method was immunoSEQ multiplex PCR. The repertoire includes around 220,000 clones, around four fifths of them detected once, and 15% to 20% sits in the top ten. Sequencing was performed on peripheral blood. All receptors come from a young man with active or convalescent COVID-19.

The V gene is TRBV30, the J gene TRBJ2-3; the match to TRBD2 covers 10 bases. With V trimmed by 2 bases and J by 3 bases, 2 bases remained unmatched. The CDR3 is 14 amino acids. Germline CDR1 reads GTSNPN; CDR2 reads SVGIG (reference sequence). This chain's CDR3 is CAWSLAGGTDTQYF. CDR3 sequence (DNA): TGTGCCTGGAGTTTAGCGGGAGGTACAGATACGCAGTATTTT. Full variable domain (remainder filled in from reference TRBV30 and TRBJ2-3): SQTIHQWPATLVQPVGSPLSLECTVEGTSNPNLYWYRQAAGRGLQLLFYSVGIGQISSEVPQNLSASRPQDRQFILSSKKLLLSDSGFYLCAWSLAGGTDTQYFGPGTRLTVL.

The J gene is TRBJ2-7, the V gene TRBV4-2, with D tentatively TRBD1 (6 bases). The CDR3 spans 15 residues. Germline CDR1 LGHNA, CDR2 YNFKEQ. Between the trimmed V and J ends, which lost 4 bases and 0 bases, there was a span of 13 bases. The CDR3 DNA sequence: TGTGCCAGCAGCCTCACGACAGGACTCTCCTACGAGCAGTACTTC. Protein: CASSLTTGLSYEQYF.